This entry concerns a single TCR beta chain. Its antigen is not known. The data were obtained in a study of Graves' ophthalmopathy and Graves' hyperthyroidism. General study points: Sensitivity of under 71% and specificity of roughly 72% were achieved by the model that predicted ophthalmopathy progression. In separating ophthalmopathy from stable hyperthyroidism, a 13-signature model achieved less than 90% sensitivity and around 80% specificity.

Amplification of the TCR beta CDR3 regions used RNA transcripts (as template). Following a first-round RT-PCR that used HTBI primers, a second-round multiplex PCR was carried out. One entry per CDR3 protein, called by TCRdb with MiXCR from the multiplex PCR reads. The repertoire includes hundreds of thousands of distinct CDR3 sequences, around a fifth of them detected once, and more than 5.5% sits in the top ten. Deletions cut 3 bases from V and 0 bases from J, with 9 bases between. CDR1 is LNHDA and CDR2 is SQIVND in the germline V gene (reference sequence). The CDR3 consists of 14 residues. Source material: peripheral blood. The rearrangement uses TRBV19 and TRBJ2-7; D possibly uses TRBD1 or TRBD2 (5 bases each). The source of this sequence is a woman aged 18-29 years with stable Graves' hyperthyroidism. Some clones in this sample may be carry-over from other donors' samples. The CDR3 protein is CASSMGRNSYEQYF. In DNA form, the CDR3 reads TGTGCCAGTAGTATGGGACGGAACTCCTACGAGCAGTACTTC.